This T cell receptor beta chain was identified during a study of cytomegalovirus exposure and HLA in healthy donors. Broader study findings: Per a prior analysis, the majority of TCR beta V segments were productive roughly 87% or roughly 30% of the time. What a later analysis showed was that several of the most significant clusters appeared linked to common viral pathogens. Reportedly, diagnosis of cytomegalovirus status by the classifier showed high specificity and sensitivity.

Use of 60 Vbeta and 13 Jbeta primers characterized the PCR. Clones were read by immunoSEQ multiplex PCR, and TCRdb kept only the in-frame ones, dropping some. The sample shows tens of thousands of clones, roughly four fifths of them seen only once. CDR3 length equals 13 residues. Germline V gene data show CDR1 as MNHEY and CDR2 as SVGAGI. V was trimmed by 6 bases and J by 1 base, leaving 9 bases between them. These donors, healthy bone marrow donors, were studied. This clone was found a few times. Its antigen is still unknown. The chain employs TRBV6-5 and TRBJ1-1; the D is unclear. This TCR was sampled from a woman between 35 and 50 years old in good health and CMV-seropositive. The sample taken for sequencing was PBMCs. This chain's CDR3 is CASSQTPNTEAFF. CDR3 DNA: TGTGCCAGCAGCCAAACACCGAACACTGAAGCTTTCTTT.